What follows is one TCR beta chain and its context. Its specificity is not known. This table comes from immunoSEQ multiplex PCR, and its TCRdb copy is limited to in-frame clones, with some not included. The sample shows roughly 100,000 clones, about nine tenths of them seen only once. CDR1 and CDR2 from the germline V gene are SGHAT and FQNNGV. The ends lost 5 bases at V and 2 bases at J; junction bases unmatched: 0. The CDR3 is 13 residues long. The data stem from a study of cytomegalovirus exposure and HLA in healthy donors. Study-wide context: The use of the same platform for the 130 or so validation repertoires and the 550 to 850 first-cohort repertoires was reported by a later analysis. General study findings and limits: The tendency of first-cohort TCR clusters to co-occur in the 130 or so validation repertoires was identified by a subsequent analysis. The study labeled more than 150 TCR beta chains cytomegalovirus-associated.

This receptor was obtained from a woman aged 18-29 years in good health and CMV-seropositive. The V and J genes are TRBV11-2 and TRBJ1-2; 9 nucleotides match TRBD1. Material for sequencing was PBMCs. DNA of the CDR3: TGTGCCAGCAGCGGACAGGGGAACTATGGCTACACCTTC. This encodes CASSGQGNYGYTF. Supplemented by reference TRBV11-2 and TRBJ1-2, the full variable domain reads EAGVAQSPRYKIIEKRQSVAFWCNPISGHATLYWYQQILGQGPKLLIQFQNNGVVDDSQLPKDRFSAERLKGVDSTLKIQPAKLEDSAVYLCASSGQGNYGYTFGSGTRLTVV.